The subject of this entry is one T cell receptor (beta chain). The target antigen is unknown. Libraries were prepared by immunoSEQ multiplex PCR; TCRdb keeps only in-frame clonotypes and omits some of them. The sample yields roughly 130,000 clones, 91% seen once. The data originate from a study of T cell responses to AZD1222 COVID-19 vaccine. Overall study findings and caveats: White British people made up most donors, females outnumbered males, and clonal diversity was possibly underestimated.

The CDR3 runs 16 residues. Germline loops: CDR1 LNHDA, CDR2 SQIVND (reference sequence). Trimming pared 3 bases from V and 0 bases from J, leaving 12 bases between. The sequenced sample was peripheral blood, obtained 28 days after the second dose of the MenACWY control vaccine. The sequence came from an adult who received the MenACWY meningococcal vaccine as a control. The chain recombines TRBV19 with TRBJ1-5; tentative D call: TRBD1 (6 bases). The CDR3 protein is CASSILSGASNQPQHF. DNA of the CDR3: TGTGCCAGTAGTATCTTGTCGGGGGCTAGCAATCAGCCCCAGCATTTT.